This entry lists 7 T cell receptor beta chains sequenced from one sample in a study of cytomegalovirus exposure and HLA in healthy donors. The PCR had 60 Vbeta and 13 Jbeta primers. Produced via immunoSEQ multiplex PCR; TCRdb's table is partial and in-frame only. In the table there are roughly 100,000 clones, over 80% of which are singletons. Sample: PBMCs. All receptors come from a young man in good health and CMV-seronegative.

This clone was counted a single time. The V call is TRBV10-1, the J call TRBJ1-2; 10 positions agree with TRBD1. J was trimmed by 3 bases and V by 5 bases; bases with no gene match: 3. CDR1 is WNHNN, CDR2 SYGVQD, per germline (reference sequence). The CDR3 runs 14 residues. The DNA of the CDR3 is TGCGCCAGCAGTTCCGGACAGGGGGACTATGGCTACACCTTC. Protein sequence: CASSSGQGDYGYTF.

The genes are TRBV28 and TRBJ1-1; TRBD1 matches at 7 bases. This CDR3 contains 17 residues. From germline, CDR1 is MDHEN and CDR2 SYDVKM. Losses at the gene ends were 1 base for V and 0 bases for J; bases not matched to a gene: 8. CDR3 sequence: CASSLYAVGGMNTEAFF. CDR3 bases: TGTGCCAGCAGTTTATACGCCGTAGGGGGCATGAACACTGAAGCTTTCTTT.

The J gene is TRBJ2-7, the V gene TRBV28; D perhaps matches TRBD1 (5 bases). The CDR3 contains 14 residues. Germline CDR1 and CDR2: MDHEN and SYDVKM. V gave up 3 bases and J gave up 5 bases, with 14 bases separating them. The CDR3 region has the DNA TGTGCCAGCAGTTTTATGGCAGGGAATAACGAGCAGTACTTC. This sequence encodes CASSFMAGNNEQYF.

The chain employs TRBV9 and TRBJ2-1, with D possibly matching TRBD2 (7 bases). V was shortened by 2 bases and J by 9 bases, with 33 bases between the two germline ends. This CDR3 comprises 20 residues. The V gene's germline CDR1 is SGDLS and CDR2 YYNGEE. For the CDR3, the DNA is TGTGCCAGCAGCGTTACTATATCACAGGGTCGCGGGGCGGGAGAGGGTGAGCAGTTCTTC. Its protein product is CASSVTISQGRGAGEGEQFF.

V and J are TRBV29-1 and TRBJ2-5; D may be TRBD2 (5 bases). The end of the DNA aligns better with TRBJ2-7, so the J call may be wrong. CDR1 and CDR2 (germline): SQVTM, ANQGSEA. This CDR3 contains 14 residues. Here the CDR3 DNA reads TGCAGCGTTGAAGAGACCGGGAATACCTACGAGCAGTACTTC. Residues: CSVEETGNTYEQYF.

The chain has TRBV6-6 and TRBJ2-1; D might be TRBD2 (5 bases). Germline CDR1 and CDR2: MNHNY and SVGAGI (reference sequence). V gave up 6 bases and J gave up 9 bases, with 18 bases separating them. The CDR3 totals 14 residues. The CDR3, as DNA: TGTGCCAGCAGCTACAACGAGGAGGAGAGTGAGCAGTTCTTC. Its translation: CASSYNEEESEQFF.

This clone was found once. This rearrangement joins TRBV5-1 to TRBJ2-7; TRBD1 aligns across 7 bases. Germline V gene data show CDR1 as SGHRS and CDR2 as YFSETQ. CDR3 length equals 15 residues. V gave up 4 bases and J gave up 2 bases; unmatched junction bases: 9. CDR3: CASSPTGTETYEQYF. The CDR3 DNA sequence: TGCGCCAGCAGCCCTACCGGGACAGAAACCTACGAGCAGTACTTC.